The 15 T cell receptor beta chains given below trace back to one sample, sequenced in a study of shared clonotypes between healthy human individuals. The method was immunoSEQ multiplex PCR; TCRdb's version includes in-frame clones alone and lacks a portion of them. The data hold roughly 1,100,000 clones, with around 75% observed a single time. Sequenced sample: memory CD4+ T cells sorted from blood. The subset is: CD45RA-negative fraction. These receptors were obtained from a man between 18 and 29 years old in good health.

V is TRBV6-1 and J is TRBJ2-7, with D possibly called TRBD1 or TRBD2 (6 bases each). Germline V gives CDR1 MNHNS, CDR2 SASEGT. V lost 1 base, J lost 7 bases, and 17 bases lay in between. The CDR3 spans 15 residues. The CDR3: CASSEVSGAPGEQYF. In nucleotides, the CDR3 is TGTGCCAGCAGTGAAGTATCGGGGGCGCCGGGAGAGCAGTACTTC.

A single count supports this clone. The chain couples TRBV11-2 to TRBJ2-7; 14 bases fit TRBD2. CDR1 is SGHAT and CDR2 is FQNNGV in the germline V gene. Unmatched junction bases numbered 8, after V lost 4 bases and J lost 0 bases. CDR3 length equals 18 residues. CDR3 protein: CASSSWGLAGESSYEQYF. In nucleotides, the CDR3 is TGTGCCAGCAGCTCTTGGGGACTAGCGGGGGAGAGCTCCTACGAGCAGTACTTC.

This clone has just one count. The J gene is TRBJ1-5, the V gene TRBV5-8; D is undetermined. Germline V CDR1 and CDR2: SGHTS, YDEGEE. The CDR3 length is 14 residues. The V end lost 1 base, the J end lost 5 bases, and 10 bases lay between the germline ends. The CDR3 loop reads CASSLFRGDQPQHF. The CDR3 DNA reads as TGTGCCAGCAGCTTGTTTCGCGGGGATCAGCCCCAGCATTTT.

This clone was detected only once. V usage is TRBV7-8 and J usage is TRBJ1-5, with D possibly TRBD1 on 5 matching bases. CDR1 is SGHVS, CDR2 FQNEAQ, per germline. Trimming pared 5 bases from V and 3 bases from J, leaving 11 bases between. This CDR3 spans 14 amino acids. This CDR3 is CASSPRVPNQPQHF. CDR3 DNA sequence: TGTGCCAGCAGCCCCAGGGTTCCCAATCAGCCCCAGCATTTT.

J is TRBJ2-7 and V is TRBV5-1; 8 nucleotides align to TRBD1. CDR1 and CDR2 (germline): SGHRS, YFSETQ. This CDR3 region has 15 residues. V lost 4 bases to trimming and J lost 0 bases; unmatched junction nucleotides: 6. CDR3 in amino acids: CASSAWTGTSYEQYF. Here the CDR3 DNA reads TGCGCCAGCAGCGCCTGGACAGGGACCTCCTACGAGCAGTACTTC.

The rearrangement uses TRBV6-6 and TRBJ2-7; D not resolved. The V end was cut by 2 bases, the J end by 3 bases, with 8 bases between. The length of the CDR3 is 13 residues. CDR1 and CDR2 (germline): MNHNY, SVGAGI (reference sequence). CDR3 loop: CASSYSQLYEQYF. As DNA, the CDR3 is TGTGCCAGCAGTTACAGTCAACTCTACGAGCAGTACTTC.

This clone was detected a few times. The chain employs TRBV6-4 and TRBJ2-1, with 9 bases lining up with TRBD1. With V trimmed by 6 bases and J by 6 bases, 9 bases remained unmatched. CDR1 MRHNA and CDR2 SNTAGT come from the germline V gene. This CDR3 has 15 residues. CDR3 sequence: CASSARGTGTNEQFF. CDR3 DNA: TGTGCCAGCAGCGCTAGGGGGACAGGGACCAATGAGCAGTTCTTC.

This rearrangement joins TRBV11-2 to TRBJ2-7; D remains unclear. Germline CDR1 and CDR2: SGHAT and FQNNGV. Trimming took 2 bases from V and 1 from J, leaving 9 bases between them. CDR3 length: 14 residues. The CDR3 DNA reads as TGTGCCAGCAGCTTACACGGAGCTTCCTACGAGCAGTACTTC. Translating it yields CASSLHGASYEQYF.

A remark on this clone: Other DNA sequences in this specimen translate into the identical CDR3. This sequence joins TRBV5-1 and TRBJ1-1; the D is unclear. Per the germline V gene, CDR1 is SGHRS and CDR2 is YFSETQ. The CDR3 is 14 residues long. Trimming removed 0 bases at V and 1 base at J, with 7 bases between. CDR3 amino acids: CASSLVPGNTEAFF. CDR3 DNA: TGCGCCAGCAGCTTGGTGCCCGGGAACACTGAAGCTTTCTTT.

The chain couples TRBV4-3 to TRBJ1-1; the D gene is possibly TRBD1 (5 bases). From germline, CDR1 is LGHNA and CDR2 YSLEER. V dropped 1 base and J dropped 6 bases, with 12 bases sitting between them. The CDR3 runs to 14 residues. The CDR3: CASSQGPGRAEAFF. CDR3 DNA: TGCGCCAGCAGCCAAGGTCCAGGGCGAGCTGAAGCTTTCTTT.

The CDR3 DNA is TGCGCCAGCAGCCCAAAGCTCAGGGGCAATAATTCACCCCTCCACTTT. Its translation is CASSPKLRGNNSPLHF. The chain recombines TRBV5-1 with TRBJ1-6, with a tentative D call TRBD1 (6 bases). The V and J ends lost 4 bases and 5 bases respectively, with 16 bases between them. The CDR3 has 16 amino acids. Germline values: CDR1 SGHRS, CDR2 YFSETQ. Complete variable domain (other parts from reference TRBV5-1 and TRBJ1-6): KAGVTQTPRYLIKTRGQQVTLSCSPISGHRSVSWYQQTPGQGLQFLFEYFSETQRNKGNFPGRFSGRQFSNSRSEMNVSTLELGDSALYLCASSPKLRGNNSPLHFGNGTRLTVT.

Only a few counts were recorded for this clone. The rearrangement links TRBV28 to TRBJ1-2; tentatively, D is TRBD1 (6 bases). The germline V gene encodes CDR1 MDHEN and CDR2 SYDVKM. The CDR3 totals 14 residues. V was trimmed by 3 bases and J by 8 bases, leaving 16 bases between them. CDR3: CASSLDSTGRGYTF. The CDR3 DNA reads TGTGCCAGCAGTTTGGATTCCACAGGGCGGGGCTACACCTTC.

In its sample, this clone was seen once. The V gene is TRBV2, the J gene TRBJ2-3; 9 nucleotides match TRBD2. The CDR3 totals 15 residues. The V gene's germline CDR1 is SNHLY and CDR2 FYNNEI. The V segment lost 7 bases and the J segment 0 bases; nucleotides outside the gene matches: 5. The CDR3 coding sequence is TGTGCCAGCAAACGACTAGCGGCAAGCACAGATACGCAGTATTTT. It encodes CASKRLAASTDTQYF.

The chain joins TRBV9 to TRBJ2-3; 11 positions match TRBD2. Germline CDR1 is SGDLS and CDR2 is YYNGEE. The CDR3 sequence is 15 residues long. J gave up 4 bases and V 3 bases, and 4 bases lay outside the gene matches. The DNA of the CDR3 is TGTGCCAGCAGCGCTACTAGCGGGAGTGCAGATACGCAGTATTTT. Translating gives CASSATSGSADTQYF.

The rearrangement joins TRBV6-6 to TRBJ2-7, with 7 bases that match TRBD2. The germline V gene has CDR1 MNHNY and CDR2 SVGAGI (reference sequence). The J segment lost 1 base and the V segment lost 0 bases, leaving 0 bases of the junction unmatched. The CDR3 has 14 residues. CDR3 loop: CASSYSGGSYEQYF. CDR3 DNA sequence: TGTGCCAGCAGTTACTCCGGGGGGTCCTACGAGCAGTACTTC.